One and the same sample provided the 18 T cell receptor beta chains below, sequenced in a study of Ad26.COV2.S vaccination and SARS-CoV-2 variants. The assay was immunoSEQ multiplex PCR, and TCRdb's table has in-frame clones only and misses some. Of some 340,000 clones in the sample, about 86% were seen once. The treatment was: around 19 received Ad26.COV2.S at low or high dose, single or two shots; about five received placebo; per-sample allocation not given. Sampling was performed 63 days after the first vaccine or placebo injection. The sample consisted of peripheral blood, taken in a trial of Ad26.COV2.S vaccine versus placebo. All receptors come from a person aged 18-60 years who received the Ad26.COV2.S COVID-19 vaccine or a placebo.

V and J are TRBV19 and TRBJ1-1, with a possible D match to TRBD1 (5 bases). The CDR3 sequence is 17 residues long. V shed 8 bases and J shed 0 bases, with 22 bases lying between them. Germline CDR1 reads LNHDA; CDR2 reads SQIVND (reference sequence). The CDR3 sequence is CASGRVGRNFLNTEAFF. As DNA, the CDR3 is TGTGCCAGTGGGCGAGTGGGACGAAATTTCCTGAACACTGAAGCTTTCTTT.

The J gene is TRBJ2-5, the V gene TRBV5-4; 10 nucleotides align to TRBD1. The germline gives CDR1 SGHNT, CDR2 YYREEE (reference sequence). V trimming: 0 bases; J trimming: 1 base; junction bases outside the gene matches: 0. This CDR3 has 15 residues. The DNA for the CDR3 is TGTGCCAGCAGCTTGGGGGACAGGGGCCAAGAGACCCAGTACTTC. Its protein product is CASSLGDRGQETQYF.

This sequence joins TRBV11-3 and TRBJ2-3; 7 nucleotides line up with TRBD2. The CDR3 length is 14 residues. CDR1 and CDR2 (germline): SGHNT, YENEEA. The V segment lost 10 bases and the J segment 6 bases; nucleotides outside the gene matches: 13. In DNA, the CDR3 is TGTGCCACCTCGGAGGCGGGGGAGGGGGATACGCAGTATTTT. This gives the protein CATSEAGEGDTQYF.

The gene calls are TRBV5-4 and TRBJ2-5, with 10 bases aligning to TRBD2. After removal of 0 bases from V and 5 bases from J, the junction contained 10 bases not matched to a gene. This CDR3 spans 17 amino acids. Germline V lookup: CDR1 SGHNT, CDR2 YYREEE (reference sequence). The CDR3 DNA reads as TGTGCCAGCAGCTTGGCCAGCCTCCGACTAGCGGGCGAGACCCAGTACTTC. Residues: CASSLASLRLAGETQYF. Together with reference TRBV5-4 and TRBJ2-5, the CDR3 gives the full variable domain: ETGVTQSPTHLIKTRGQQVTLRCSSQSGHNTVSWYQQALGQGPQFIFQYYREEENGRGNFPPRFSGLQFPNYSSELNVNALELDDSALYLCASSLASLRLAGETQYFGPGTRLLVL.

The chain links TRBV7-2 to TRBJ2-4; 7 positions agree with TRBD2. J gave up 1 base and V 1 base, and 1 base lay outside the gene matches. The V gene's germline CDR1 is SGHTA and CDR2 FQGNSA. CDR3 length: 15 amino acids. CDR3 amino acids: CASSLVSGAKNIQYF. Here the CDR3 DNA reads TGTGCCAGCAGCTTAGTTAGCGGGGCCAAAAACATTCAGTACTTC.

This clone was seen just once. The chain carries TRBV5-1 and TRBJ1-2, with D tentatively TRBD1 (6 bases). The CDR3 has 13 residues. V gave up 2 bases and J gave up 6 bases, with 11 bases separating them. The germline V gene has CDR1 SGHRS and CDR2 YFSETQ. CDR3 nucleotides: TGCGCCAGCAGCTTAGTATCAGGGGATGGCTACACCTTC. Translated: CASSLVSGDGYTF.

A note on this clone: In the same sample, other DNA sequences code for this CDR3. The V and J genes are TRBV3-1 (or the pseudogene TRBV3-2) and TRBJ2-5, with D tentatively TRBD1 or TRBD2 (5 bases each). V dropped 1 base and J dropped 1 base, with 10 bases sitting between them. The CDR3 totals 15 residues. Germline lookup yields CDR1 LGHDT and CDR2 YNNKEL (reference sequence). The CDR3 region is CASSQASGRQETQYF. The CDR3 DNA reads as TGTGCCAGCAGCCAAGCCTCGGGGCGCCAAGAGACCCAGTACTTC.

This clone has a handful of counts. The chain uses TRBV18 and TRBJ1-5; 7 nucleotides match TRBD1. CDR1 is KGHSH, CDR2 LQKENI, per germline. The CDR3 covers 14 residues. J lost 9 bases, V lost 3 bases, and 8 bases had no gene match. The CDR3 nucleotides are TGTGCCAGCTCACCGTCGACAGGGACTAGGCCCCAGCATTTT. It encodes CASSPSTGTRPQHF.

This rearrangement joins TRBV3-1 (or the pseudogene TRBV3-2) to TRBJ1-2; 11 bases align to TRBD1. Germline CDR1 is LGHDT and CDR2 is YNNKEL (reference sequence). The CDR3 has 17 residues. V shed 4 bases, J shed 5 bases, and the junction held 12 bases outside the gene matches. The DNA of the CDR3 is TGTGCCAGCAGCCCCTCACTTGGACAGGGGGCGGGTTATGGCTACACCTTC. This codes for CASSPSLGQGAGYGYTF.

V and J are TRBV5-1 and TRBJ2-7, with 7 positions matching TRBD1. Germline assignment: CDR1 SGHRS and CDR2 YFSETQ. V was pared by 0 bases and J by 1 base, with 7 bases of the junction left unmatched. CDR3 length equals 16 residues. The CDR3 DNA sequence: TGCGCCAGCAGCTTGGGCCCAGTCAGGGGGTCCTACGAGCAGTACTTC. Translating gives CASSLGPVRGSYEQYF.

The chain employs TRBV7-3 and TRBJ2-1; D ambiguous. The germline V gene encodes CDR1 SGHTA and CDR2 FQGTGA. The length of the CDR3 is 16 residues. V was pared by 4 bases and J by 2 bases, with 15 bases between. The CDR3 coding sequence is TGTGCCAGCAGCTCCATTCGTGGTTCTACCTACAATGAGCAGTTCTTC. This codes for CASSSIRGSTYNEQFF.

V gene TRBV7-6 combines with J gene TRBJ2-3, with a weak D call TRBD1 (6 bases). The CDR3 spans 18 residues. Per the germline V gene, CDR1 is SGHVS and CDR2 is FNYEAQ. V lost 5 bases and J 2 bases, leaving 23 bases between the germline ends. DNA for the CDR3: TGTGCCAGCAGCGTGATAAATCCAGGGGATTCCTTCACAGATACGCAGTATTTT. This encodes CASSVINPGDSFTDTQYF.

This chain joins TRBV7-2 and TRBJ2-3, with TRBD2 matching 10 bases. There are 17 residues in the CDR3. Trimming removed 1 base from V and 4 bases from J; junction bases left unmatched: 8. From germline, CDR1 is SGHTA and CDR2 FQGNSA. The CDR3: CASSLVRSGGAADTQYF. The CDR3 DNA reads TGTGCCAGCAGCTTAGTGAGGAGCGGGGGGGCGGCAGATACGCAGTATTTT.

The gene calls are TRBV7-9 and TRBJ1-1; 7 bases are a match to TRBD1. Trimming removed 3 bases from V and 3 bases from J; junction bases left unmatched: 4. Per the germline V gene, CDR1 is SEHNR and CDR2 is FQNEAQ (reference sequence). The CDR3 has 14 amino acids. In DNA form, the CDR3 reads TGTGCCAGCAGCTTGGGACAGTTATACACTGAAGCTTTCTTT. This codes for CASSLGQLYTEAFF.

As concerns this clone: Distinct nucleotide sequences in the sample also encode this CDR3. V usage is TRBV18 and J usage is TRBJ1-1; D not resolved. V gave up 0 bases and J gave up 0 bases, with 8 bases separating them. The CDR3 is made up of 15 amino acids. Germline V CDR1 and CDR2: KGHSH, LQKENI. This CDR3 reads CASSPPGGLNTEAFF. CDR3 bases: TGTGCCAGCTCACCACCGGGCGGGCTGAACACTGAAGCTTTCTTT.

The chain is built from TRBV7-2 and TRBJ1-5, with a possible D match to TRBD1 (5 bases). V lost 6 bases, J lost 3 bases, and 12 bases lay in between. The CDR3 extends over 14 amino acids. Germline V lookup: CDR1 SGHTA, CDR2 FQGNSA. The CDR3 region has the DNA TGTGCCAGCAGTCGGGACGTTGACAATCAGCCCCAGCATTTT. Protein sequence: CASSRDVDNQPQHF.

The chain links TRBV6-5 to TRBJ1-1, with unresolved D. CDR1 and CDR2 (germline): MNHEY, SVGAGI. The CDR3 covers 12 residues. The germline V and J ends were trimmed by 2 bases and 5 bases, with 6 bases remaining between them. Written as DNA, the CDR3 is TGTGCCAGCAGTTACGCGGGGACTGAAGCTTTCTTT. It is translated as CASSYAGTEAFF.

The gene calls are TRBV7-9 and TRBJ2-1, with 8 positions matching TRBD1. The trim removed 5 bases at V and 5 bases at J, leaving 8 bases unmatched. The CDR3 loop spans 15 amino acids. The germline CDR1 and CDR2 sequences are SEHNR and FQNEAQ (reference sequence). For the CDR3, the DNA is TGTGCCAGCAGCCTATGGACAGGGTCGGACAATGAGCAGTTCTTC. This gives the protein CASSLWTGSDNEQFF.